Following are 11 T cell receptor beta chains from one sample sequenced in a study of T-cell reconstitution after alpha-beta-depleted transplantation in children. Unique molecular identifiers were used in preparing the TCRbeta library. A single record per CDR3 protein comes from TCRdb applying MiXCR to the PCR reads. The data contain approximately 100,000 distinct CDR3 sequences, 10% to 15% of them singletons. Source: PBMCs from the stem cell graft donor, taken from the stem cell graft. These receptors all stem from a human donor who donated a stem cell graft to a child with inherited bone marrow failure.

This rearrangement joins TRBV7-2 to TRBJ2-1; 7 bases agree with TRBD1. Germline V gene sequence: CDR1 SGHTA, CDR2 FQGNSA. V dropped 1 base and J dropped 5; count of bases not matched to a gene: 2. CDR3 length equals 14 residues. The CDR3 region is CASSLGGQNNEQFF. CDR3 nucleotide sequence: TGTGCCAGCAGCTTAGGGGGACAGAACAATGAGCAGTTCTTC.

This clonotype was observed many times. This sequence joins TRBV5-1 and TRBJ2-1, with 8 bases that match TRBD2. This CDR3 comprises 16 residues. Per germline, CDR1 SGHRS and CDR2 YFSETQ. Trimming took 4 bases from V and 4 from J; bases not matched to a gene: 10. CDR3 nucleotides: TGCGCCAGCAGCACTGCCTCCGGGACTAGTTACAATGAGCAGTTCTTC. Amino acid sequence: CASSTASGTSYNEQFF.

At least ten counts were recorded for this clonotype. The V and J genes are TRBV7-2 and TRBJ2-7; D uncertain. CDR3 size: 14 residues. V dropped 1 base and J dropped 0 bases, with 7 bases sitting between them. Germline-derived CDR1 and CDR2 are SGHTA and FQGNSA. This CDR3 reads CASSLGASSYEQYF. The CDR3 region has the DNA TGTGCCAGCAGCTTAGGTGCTAGCTCCTACGAGCAGTACTTC.

This clonotype was recorded many times. The chain is built from TRBV6-2 or TRBV6-3 and TRBJ1-1; 11 nucleotides align to TRBD1. Unmatched junction bases numbered 2, after V lost 7 bases and J lost 4 bases. Germline V gene lookup returns CDR1 MNHEY and CDR2 SVGEGT. This CDR3 has 13 residues. CDR3 residues: CASKGTGGTEAFF. In DNA form, the CDR3 reads TGTGCCAGCAAGGGGACAGGGGGCACTGAAGCTTTCTTT.

At least ten counts were recorded for this clonotype. The chain links TRBV4-3 to TRBJ1-4; no firm D call. Looked up from germline, CDR1 is LGHNA and CDR2 is YSLEER. This CDR3 spans 13 amino acids. V lost 5 bases and J 2 bases, leaving 6 bases between the germline ends. CDR3 DNA: TGCGCCAGCAGCAGGGCGACTAATGAAAAACTGTTTTTT. Protein: CASSRATNEKLFF.

This clonotype occurred many times. Relative to the germline gene, one junction end is altered; a read error may explain this. The V and J genes are TRBV6-5 and TRBJ1-1; D might be TRBD1 (5 bases). CDR1 is MNHEY and CDR2 is SVGAGI in the germline V gene. This CDR3 is built from 13 residues. The CDR3 sequence is CAISLFGGMEAFF. Written as DNA, the CDR3 is TGTGCCATCAGTCTTTTTGGGGGGATGGAAGCTTTCTTT.

This clonotype appeared many times. The rearrangement links TRBV12-3 or TRBV12-4 to TRBJ1-5, with a possible D match to TRBD1 (5 bases). There are 14 residues in the CDR3. Trimming left V 3 bases short and J 2 bases short, with 8 bases between. CDR3 nucleotide sequence: TGTGCCAGCAGTTTCCAGGGAGGCAATCAGCCCCAGCATTTT. This gives the protein CASSFQGGNQPQHF.

This clonotype was seen repeatedly, ten times or more. The chain joins TRBV20-1 to TRBJ2-3; D gene uncertain. Germline V gene lookup returns CDR1 DFQATT and CDR2 SNEGSKA (reference sequence). Trimming pared 5 bases from V and 1 base from J, leaving 13 bases between. The CDR3 totals 14 residues. The CDR3 DNA reads as TGCAGTGCTCAATATAAGGACGGCACAGATACGCAGTATTTT. Its translation: CSAQYKDGTDTQYF.

This clonotype was seen many times. The CDR3 nucleotides read TGCGCCAGCAGCTTTGGGGACACTGAAGCTTTCTTT. Translated: CASSFGDTEAFF. The chain is built from TRBV5-1 and TRBJ1-1; no clear D gene. The CDR3 spans 12 residues. CDR1 and CDR2 from the germline V gene are SGHRS and YFSETQ. V shed 2 bases and J shed 3 bases, with 5 bases lying between them. The complete variable domain, with remaining parts taken from reference TRBV5-1 and TRBJ1-1, reads KAGVTQTPRYLIKTRGQQVTLSCSPISGHRSVSWYQQTPGQGLQFLFEYFSETQRNKGNFPGRFSGRQFSNSRSEMNVSTLELGDSALYLCASSFGDTEAFFGQGTRLTVV.

This clonotype was found a few times. This sequence joins TRBV28 and TRBJ1-4; D call uncertain. The CDR3 runs 12 residues. Germline V gene sequence: CDR1 MDHEN, CDR2 SYDVKM. Deletions cut 6 bases from V and 6 bases from J, with 8 bases between. CDR3 nucleotides: TGTGCCAGCAGGGAACGAGATGAAAAACTGTTTTTT. Protein sequence: CASRERDEKLFF.

This clonotype has just a few counts. The gene calls are TRBV11-1 and TRBJ2-3; 7 nucleotides agree with TRBD2. The CDR3 loop spans 19 amino acids. Germline trimming cut 0 bases from V and 3 bases from J; bases unmatched to any gene: 15. Germline lookup yields CDR1 SGHAT and CDR2 FQDESV (reference sequence). DNA of the CDR3: TGTGCCAGCAGCTTAGCGCCCTTCGGTGTTGCGGGAGCAACAGATACGCAGTATTTT. It translates to CASSLAPFGVAGATDTQYF.